This T cell receptor (beta chain) originates from a study of identical twins. The table lists this clonotype with many counts. The antigen remains undetermined. V lost 0 bases to trimming and J lost 3 bases, with 16 bases between them. The CDR3 is 17 residues long. CDR1 and CDR2 from the germline V gene are SGHVS and FQNEAQ. One entry per CDR3 protein, called by TCRdb with MiXCR from the 5' RACE reads. The profile shows 750,000 to 950,000 distinct CDR3 sequences, 9% to 15% of them singletons. Points from the study as a whole: Less excess twin sharing appeared in beta out-of-frame sequences. Insertions were reduced in abundant cord blood beta clonotypes but not in memory repertoires.

The sample was also reused in another study, on yellow fever vaccine responses in identical twins. That work states: Reports say the vaccine T cell response in twins looked partly convergent and partly personalized.

The specimen sequenced was PBMCs. This TCR was recovered from a woman aged 18-29 years in good health. The gene calls are TRBV7-8 and TRBJ2-3; D not certain. The CDR3 spells CASSLARTARQTDTQYF. CDR3 nucleotide sequence: TGTGCCAGCAGCTTAGCTAGGACCGCACGGCAGACAGATACGCAGTATTTT. Variable domain in full (rest from reference TRBV7-8 and TRBJ2-3): GAGVSQSPRYKVAKRGQDVALRCDPISGHVSLFWYQQALGQGPEFLTYFQNEAQLDKSGLPSDRFFAERPEGSVSTLKIQRTQQEDSAVYLCASSLARTARQTDTQYFGPGTRLTVL.